Presented here are 32 T cell receptor beta chains from one specimen sequenced in a study of CD8 T cells in ankylosing spondylitis. MiXCR, run by TCRdb on the 5' RACE reads, gives a single entry per CDR3 protein. This table has roughly 100,000 distinct CDR3 sequences, around 24% appearing once. Source material: synovial fluid, either unsorted or a sorted T cell fraction (not recorded which). Every receptor here comes from a male donor with ankylosing spondylitis.

As DNA, the CDR3 is TGTGCCAGCAGTGAACGAGTTGCATCCTACGAGCAGTACTTC. Translating it yields CASSERVASYEQYF. The chain links TRBV25-1 to TRBJ2-7, with D unresolved. CDR1 is MGHDK and CDR2 is SYGVNS in the germline V gene. Trimming stripped 2 bases from V and 1 base from J, with 9 bases between. This CDR3 region has 14 residues.

The rearrangement links TRBV2 to TRBJ2-7; D is possibly TRBD2 (6 bases). Trimming cost V 3 bases and J 0 bases, with 6 bases left between them. Germline assignment: CDR1 SNHLY and CDR2 FYNNEI. The CDR3 loop spans 13 amino acids. The CDR3 loop reads CASSEDYSYEQYV. DNA of the CDR3: TGTGCCAGCAGTGAGGACTACTCCTACGAGCAGTACGTC.

This chain links TRBV13 with TRBJ2-2; the match to TRBD2 covers 9 bases. J gave up 0 bases and V 5 bases, and 4 bases lay outside the gene matches. Germline assignment: CDR1 PRHDT and CDR2 FYEKMQ (reference sequence). This CDR3 comprises 16 residues. CDR3 protein: CASSTRTSANTGELFF. The CDR3 nucleotides read TGTGCCAGCAGCACCAGGACTAGCGCGAACACCGGGGAGCTGTTTTTT. The variable domain in full, with the rest retrieved from reference TRBV13 and TRBJ2-2, is AAGVIQSPRHLIKEKRETATLKCYPIPRHDTVYWYQQGPGQDPQFLISFYEKMQSDKGSIPDRFSAQQFSDYHSELNMSSLELGDSALYFCASSTRTSANTGELFFGEGSRLTVL.

The sample holds a few counts of this clonotype. The chain links TRBV29-1 to TRBJ2-1; TRBD1 or TRBD2 may be the D gene (5 bases each). The CDR3 consists of 12 residues. Trimming shortened V by 2 bases and J by 8 bases, and 10 bases separated the two germline ends. The germline gives CDR1 SQVTM, CDR2 ANQGSEA. CDR3 region: CSVERGSHEQFF. The CDR3 nucleotides are TGCAGCGTTGAACGGGGCTCACATGAGCAGTTCTTC.

There are many counts of this clonotype. The chain couples TRBV12-3 or TRBV12-4 to TRBJ2-7; no definite D call. Trimming took 3 bases from V and 3 from J, leaving 6 bases between them. The CDR3 totals 12 residues. Written as DNA, the CDR3 is TGTGCCAGCAGTTTCGAAGGCTACGAGCAGTACTTC. This encodes CASSFEGYEQYF.

The V and J genes are TRBV11-2 and TRBJ2-2; 7 nucleotides match TRBD1. CDR1 SGHAT and CDR2 FQNNGV come from the germline V gene. This CDR3 has 16 amino acids. Germline trimming cut 3 bases from V and 2 bases from J; bases unmatched to any gene: 6. The CDR3 nucleotides are TGTGCCAGCAGCTTGCTCGGACAGGCCAACACCGGGGAGCTGTTTTTT. This translates into CASSLLGQANTGELFF.

The J gene is TRBJ2-7, the V gene TRBV7-2; TRBD1 might be the D (6 bases). Trimming pared 5 bases from V and 3 bases from J, leaving 14 bases between. The length of the CDR3 is 14 residues. Per the germline V gene, CDR1 is SGHTA and CDR2 is FQGNSA. CDR3 in amino acids: CASSPRTESYEQYF. CDR3 coding DNA: TGTGCCAGCAGCCCGCGGACAGAAAGCTACGAGCAGTACTTC.

The genes are TRBV7-2 and TRBJ1-5; perhaps TRBD1 as D (6 bases). This CDR3 comprises 13 residues. V was cut by 0 bases and J by 6 bases, with 6 bases left in between. Germline CDR1 reads SGHTA; CDR2 reads FQGNSA. The CDR3: CASSLAQGQPQHF. CDR3 DNA sequence: TGTGCCAGCAGCTTAGCACAGGGTCAGCCCCAGCATTTT.

This chain links TRBV20-1 with TRBJ1-5; 8 bases match TRBD1. The CDR3 length is 15 residues. J gave up 7 bases and V 0 bases, and 8 bases lay outside the gene matches. Germline V gives CDR1 DFQATT, CDR2 SNEGSKA (reference sequence). The CDR3 reads CSARDGRGQVQPQHF. CDR3 DNA sequence: TGCAGTGCTAGAGACGGCAGGGGGCAGGTCCAGCCCCAGCATTTT.

This clonotype has only a few counts. The V gene is TRBV10-3, the J gene TRBJ1-1; 7 bases map to TRBD1. CDR1 is ENHRY and CDR2 is SYGVKD in the germline V gene. The ends lost 6 bases at V and 3 bases at J; junction bases unmatched: 7. CDR3 length: 14 amino acids. The CDR3 coding sequence is TGTGCCATCAGCACTGCAGGGGGGGACACTGAAGCTTTCTTT. As protein: CAISTAGGDTEAFF.

This clonotype was counted only a few times. The chain carries TRBV12-3 or TRBV12-4 and TRBJ1-2; a weak D match, TRBD1 (5 bases). The CDR3 is made up of 14 amino acids. The ends were cut back, 7 bases at V and 4 bases at J, with 16 bases in the middle. Written as DNA, the CDR3 is TGTGCCAGCACCGATTTCACCGGGACCTATGGCTACACCTTC. Translating gives CASTDFTGTYGYTF.

Here the CDR3 reads CASSDPTRTGANEKLFF. The CDR3 coding sequence is TGCGCCAGCAGTGATCCCACACGAACAGGGGCCAATGAAAAACTGTTTTTT. V gene TRBV10-2 combines with J gene TRBJ1-4; 7 bases line up with TRBD1. Germline loops: CDR1 WSHSY, CDR2 SAAADI. There are 17 residues in the CDR3. With V trimmed by 3 bases and J by 5 bases, 12 bases remained unmatched.

The chain carries TRBV12-3 or TRBV12-4 and TRBJ2-1, with 7 bases matching TRBD1. With V trimmed by 6 bases and J by 0 bases, 5 bases remained unmatched. The CDR3 runs 15 residues. The CDR3 DNA sequence: TGTGCCAGCAGGACAAACAGGGGCTCCTACAATGAGCAGTTCTTC. It yields the protein CASRTNRGSYNEQFF.

This clonotype appeared a few times. The V and J genes are TRBV19 and TRBJ2-5; 9 bases agree with TRBD1. The V gene end was trimmed by 8 bases and the J gene end by 4 bases; junction bases not matched to a gene: 8. Germline V gene lookup returns CDR1 LNHDA and CDR2 SQIVND (reference sequence). The CDR3 spans 14 residues. This chain's CDR3 is CASGRQGGTETQYF. The CDR3, as DNA: TGTGCCAGTGGTCGACAGGGGGGTACAGAGACCCAGTACTTC. The variable domain in full, with the rest retrieved from reference TRBV19 and TRBJ2-5, is DGGITQSPKYLFRKEGQNVTLSCEQNLNHDAMYWYRQDPGQGLRLIYYSQIVNDFQKGDIAEGYSVSREKKESFPLTVTSAQKNPTAFYLCASGRQGGTETQYFGPGTRLLVL.

The chain is built from TRBV7-4 and TRBJ1-4; 7 bases fit TRBD1. The CDR3 is 18 residues long. Germline-derived CDR1 and CDR2 are SGHVT and SQSDAQ. After removal of 3 bases from V and 2 bases from J, the junction contained 12 bases not matched to a gene. CDR3 loop: CASSLEGPQGGTNEKLFF. CDR3 nucleotide sequence: TGTGCCAGCAGCTTGGAAGGCCCTCAGGGGGGGACTAATGAAAAACTGTTTTTT.

The chain uses TRBV12-3 or TRBV12-4 and TRBJ2-2, with D uncertain. V lost 3 bases and J 4 bases, leaving 6 bases between the germline ends. The CDR3 contains 13 residues. The CDR3 is CASSLGGTGELFF. CDR3 DNA sequence: TGTGCCAGCAGTTTGGGTGGCACCGGGGAGCTGTTTTTT.

This clonotype has more than one count but fewer than ten. The rearrangement links TRBV11-2 to TRBJ1-1; no clear D. The CDR3 extends over 13 amino acids. Germline-derived CDR1 and CDR2 are SGHAT and FQNNGV. V lost 1 base to trimming and J lost 5 bases, with 8 bases between them. In DNA, the CDR3 is TGTGCCAGCAGCTTAGTCGCGGGTACTGAAGCTTTCTTT. Translation: CASSLVAGTEAFF.

The rearrangement uses TRBV12-3 or TRBV12-4 and TRBJ1-2; no firm D call. The V end lost 2 bases, the J end lost 4 bases, and 14 bases lay between the germline ends. The CDR3 is 15 amino acids. In DNA form, the CDR3 reads TGTGCCAGCAGTTTATATGGGGTCAGGTCCTATGGCTACACCTTC. It yields the protein CASSLYGVRSYGYTF.

This clonotype was counted many times. V gene TRBV11-2 combines with J gene TRBJ2-1; 8 bases align to TRBD2. Per germline, CDR1 SGHAT and CDR2 FQNNGV. The trim removed 2 bases at V and 15 bases at J, leaving 6 bases unmatched. CDR3 length: 12 residues. The CDR3 region has the DNA TGTGCCAGCAGCTTAAGCGGGAGCTGGGCGTTCTTC. This gives the protein CASSLSGSWAFF.

The gene calls are TRBV20-1 and TRBJ1-3; no definite D call. The CDR3 sequence is 14 residues long. Germline V gives CDR1 DFQATT, CDR2 SNEGSKA (reference sequence). With 0 bases removed from V and 2 bases from J, the gap between germline ends came to 8 bases. The CDR3 coding sequence is TGCAGTGCTAGAGATATGGGGACTGGAAACACCATATATTTT. Translated, it gives CSARDMGTGNTIYF.

The V call is TRBV20-1, the J call TRBJ1-6, with 10 positions matching TRBD1. In germline, CDR1 is DFQATT, CDR2 SNEGSKA (reference sequence). CDR3 length: 15 residues. Trimming took 1 base from V and 5 from J; bases not matched to a gene: 2. Here the CDR3 reads CSARAGTGDNSPLHF. The CDR3 DNA reads TGCAGTGCTAGAGCAGGGACAGGGGATAATTCACCCCTCCACTTT.

There are many counts of this clonotype. The rearrangement uses TRBV28 and TRBJ2-7; either TRBD1 or TRBD2 may supply D (6 bases each). CDR3 length equals 14 residues. Per germline, CDR1 MDHEN and CDR2 SYDVKM. V was cut by 6 bases and J by 0 bases, with 12 bases left in between. CDR3 bases: TGTGCCAGCAGGGAAGGGGGGAGCTCCTACGAGCAGTACTTC. It translates to CASREGGSSYEQYF.

The chain combines TRBV15 with TRBJ2-2; D might be TRBD2 (7 bases). The CDR3 runs to 16 residues. V was cut by 0 bases and J by 5 bases, with 13 bases left in between. Germline CDR1 is LNHNV and CDR2 is YYDKDF (reference sequence). The CDR3 loop reads CATSRDIQGGTGELFF. CDR3 bases: TGTGCCACCAGCAGAGATATACAGGGAGGGACCGGGGAGCTGTTTTTT.

This clonotype appeared many times. This chain joins TRBV6-1 and TRBJ2-3; 11 nucleotides line up with TRBD2. Per the germline V gene, CDR1 is MNHNS and CDR2 is SASEGT. The CDR3 loop spans 16 amino acids. V was pared by 8 bases and J by 1 base, with 8 bases of the junction left unmatched. CDR3 coding DNA: TGTGCCAGCGCGTGGGGACTAGCGGAAGGCACAGATACGCAGTATTTT. Its protein is CASAWGLAEGTDTQYF.

J is TRBJ1-4 and V is TRBV4-1; no reliable D call. This CDR3 comprises 16 residues. With 0 bases removed from V and 4 bases from J, the gap between germline ends came to 12 bases. Germline lookup yields CDR1 MGHRA and CDR2 YSYEKL. The CDR3 DNA reads as TGCGCCAGCAGCCAAGATCGGGGTCGGAATAATGAAAAACTGTTTTTT. Its translation: CASSQDRGRNNEKLFF.

J is TRBJ2-2 and V is TRBV10-2; D gene ambiguous. The germline V gene encodes CDR1 WSHSY and CDR2 SAAADI. Between the trimmed V and J ends, which lost 1 base and 3 bases, there was a span of 3 bases. This CDR3 contains 13 residues. CDR3 coding DNA: TGCGCCAGCAGTGAGTTCGACACCGGGGAGCTGTTTTTT. As protein: CASSEFDTGELFF.

The J gene is TRBJ2-7, the V gene TRBV20-1; D is perhaps TRBD2 (5 bases). The germline V gene has CDR1 DFQATT and CDR2 SNEGSKA (reference sequence). With 5 bases removed from V and 0 bases from J, the gap between germline ends came to 14 bases. The CDR3 is 14 amino acids. As DNA, the CDR3 is TGCAGTGCTCAACGAGGAGGATACTCCTACGAGCAGTACTTC. Translated: CSAQRGGYSYEQYF.

This clonotype has only a few counts. The genes are TRBV19 and TRBJ2-1; 14 positions agree with TRBD2. Per the germline V gene, CDR1 is LNHDA and CDR2 is SQIVND (reference sequence). CDR3 length: 18 amino acids. Unmatched junction bases numbered 8, after V lost 0 bases and J lost 7 bases. CDR3 amino acids: CASSIDGLAGGTPNEQFF. Written as DNA, the CDR3 is TGTGCCAGTAGTATAGATGGACTAGCGGGAGGAACGCCAAATGAGCAGTTCTTC.

This clonotype has only a few counts. The rearrangement uses TRBV2 and TRBJ1-1; the match to TRBD1 covers 8 bases. The CDR3 contains 14 residues. Germline assignment: CDR1 SNHLY and CDR2 FYNNEI. The ends lost 8 bases at V and 5 bases at J; junction bases unmatched: 10. Here the CDR3 reads CASGGPGGRTEAFF. CDR3 in DNA: TGTGCCAGCGGAGGGCCAGGGGGCCGGACTGAAGCTTTCTTT. Full variable domain (outside the CDR3, taken from reference TRBV2 and TRBJ1-1): EPEVTQTPSHQVTQMGQEVILRCVPISNHLYFYWYRQILGQKVEFLVSFYNNEISEKSEIFDDQFSVERPDGSNFTLKIRSTKLEDSAMYFCASGGPGGRTEAFFGQGTRLTVV.

This clonotype was seen repeatedly, ten times or more. The chain carries TRBV5-1 and TRBJ2-1; 10 nucleotides line up with TRBD2. Per the germline V gene, CDR1 is SGHRS and CDR2 is YFSETQ. The CDR3 consists of 17 residues. Trimming cost V 1 base and J 2 bases; bases outside gene matches: 6. The CDR3 spells CASSLTSGNLPYNEQFF. Here the CDR3 DNA reads TGCGCCAGCAGCTTGACTAGCGGGAACCTTCCCTACAATGAGCAGTTCTTC.

This clonotype appeared many times. The genes are TRBV7-8 and TRBJ1-1; 9 bases align to TRBD1. This CDR3 spans 15 amino acids. V shed 4 bases and J 7 bases; nucleotides not matched to a gene: 10. The germline CDR1 and CDR2 sequences are SGHVS and FQNEAQ. In DNA form, the CDR3 reads TGTGCCAGCAGCTCGTTCACAGGGGGCGTAGGTGAAGCTTTCTTT. Amino acids: CASSSFTGGVGEAFF.

The chain employs TRBV5-1 and TRBJ1-1; TRBD1 aligns across 10 bases. J lost 4 bases, V lost 4 bases, and 13 bases had no gene match. The CDR3 runs 17 residues. CDR1 and CDR2 from the germline V gene are SGHRS and YFSETQ. CDR3 DNA: TGCGCCAGCAGCCTCCGACAGGGGGCTGGTTTAGGCACTGAAGCTTTCTTT. Translating it yields CASSLRQGAGLGTEAFF.